This TCR beta chain emerged from a study of shared clonotypes between healthy human individuals. Study information: Each donor had three CD4 naive, three CD4 memory, two CD8 naive and one CD8 memory plate. Study findings and constraints: Around 4.7% of naive CD4 clonotypes were shared across a few donors.

In regard to this clone: The antigen is undetermined.

Per the authors' pipeline: Filtering differed since immunoSEQ provided only junctions, with no quality scores. Produced via immunoSEQ multiplex PCR; TCRdb's table is partial and in-frame only. V and J calls plus clone size are reproduced from that table; the DNA served to infer D and trimming. The profile shows around 700,000 clones, about 91% of them singletons. V gave up 5 bases and J gave up 2 bases, with 9 bases separating them. Germline V lookup: CDR1 MDHEN, CDR2 SYDVKM. The CDR3 runs 13 residues. CD45RO negativity and positive selection for CCR7 defined naive CD8 cells, a population that excluded terminally differentiated effector memory CD45RA+ cells.

This receptor was taken from a man aged 30-40 years in good health. The chain recombines TRBV28 with TRBJ2-5; D is uncertain. Specimen: naive CD8+ T cells sorted from blood. The CDR3 here is CASSESDQETQYF. Here the CDR3 DNA reads TGTGCCAGCAGTGAAAGCGATCAAGAGACCCAGTACTTC.